This T cell receptor beta chain was observed in a study of blood T cell repertoires in COVID-19 (dated by TCRdb to about 2020). For context, the study as a whole: Samples covering the acute and convalescent phases of COVID-19 were provided by collaborators in the United States, Italy and Spain. The material from the prospective study consisted of cDNA or gDNA derived from T cells, B-cell-depleted T cells, or PBMCs. Deeply sampled blood TCRbeta repertoires from subjects exposed to, actively infected with, or recovered from COVID-19 were included in the dataset. The repertoires were released in a freely available public database meant as a resource for research on the immune response to SARS-CoV-2. Samples came from the ongoing ImmuneRACE study (first 160 participants) plus 1,254 subjects from 6 global collaborators. Sample metadata almost always included a de-identified subject ID, COVID-19 status, age in years and sex. Where available, HLA class I and class II types were obtained from metadata supplied by the sample provider rather than from assay-based typing.

TCRbeta CDR3 regions were amplified from genomic DNA using the immunoSEQ Assay, a bias-controlled multiplex PCR. The paper's data handling went like this. The number of nucleated cells in each sample was estimated from the amplification of reference gene primers within the assay. To quantify the absolute abundance of each unique TCRbeta CDR3 rearrangement, sequence reads were collapsed and filtered. Productive Simpson clonality was computed per sample as the square root of Simpson's diversity index over productive rearrangements. This immuneACCESS table, as held by TCRdb, lists in-frame sequences with V and J called but not all clones. Of the missing ones, under half trace to an unresolved V gene in checked studies; the others have no known cause. V and J calls and clone size are those listed in that table; D and trimming were worked out from the DNA. The sample table contains about 23,000 clones; only one count was recorded for around 83% of them. 48% of the sample rests with the top ten.

Summary of the overall study and its limitations: How much clinical and demographic metadata was included differed by source and by participant, and the metadata was provided uncurated.

Collaborating institutions collected whole blood in K2EDTA tubes following their own protocols. For TCRbeta analysis, collaborators shipped samples in one of three forms: frozen whole blood, isolated PBMCs, or DNA extracted from either of those sample types. With respect to this clone: Its target antigen remains unknown. Base-call qualities are not available, and no considerably larger clone is one nucleotide away.

Sequencing used peripheral blood. This TCR came from a man in his sixties or seventies with acute or convalescent COVID-19.

The nucleotides read TGTGCCAGCAGTGAAGGACAGTCCTATGGCTACACCTTC. It encodes CASSEGQSYGYTF. The chain joins TRBV25-1 to TRBJ1-2; the best D guess is TRBD1, with 6 bases matching. The CDR3 sequence holds 13 residues, the cysteine and phenylalanine included. Kept here is only the CDR3 DNA, which spans 39 bases and is read in frame from base 1. From a lookup of the germline V gene, CDR1 and CDR2 are MGHDK and SYGVNS. A distance of 8 bases separates the germline ends of V and J, which lose 2 bases and 4 bases respectively.